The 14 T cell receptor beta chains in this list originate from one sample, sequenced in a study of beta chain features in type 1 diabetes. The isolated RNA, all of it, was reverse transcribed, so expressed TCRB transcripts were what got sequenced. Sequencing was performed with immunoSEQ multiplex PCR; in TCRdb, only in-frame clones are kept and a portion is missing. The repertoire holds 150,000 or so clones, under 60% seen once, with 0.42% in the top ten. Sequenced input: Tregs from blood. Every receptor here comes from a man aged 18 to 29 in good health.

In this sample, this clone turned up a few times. The CDR3 here is CASSLVSSYWTDTQYF. The CDR3 DNA reads as TGTGCCAGCAGCTTAGTGAGTAGCTACTGGACAGATACGCAGTATTTT. The V and J genes are TRBV7-2 and TRBJ2-3; D is undetermined. Germline V gene data show CDR1 as SGHTA and CDR2 as FQGNSA. This CDR3 spans 16 amino acids. V shed 1 base and J shed 3 bases, with 14 bases lying between them.

The CDR3 reads CASSTQGDYGYTF. As DNA, the CDR3 is TGTGCCAGCAGCACCCAGGGGGACTATGGCTACACCTTC. The chain joins TRBV6-5 to TRBJ1-2; 7 positions match TRBD1. CDR3 length: 13 amino acids. CDR1 and CDR2 (germline): MNHEY, SVGAGI. V lost 6 bases to trimming and J lost 3 bases; unmatched junction nucleotides: 4.

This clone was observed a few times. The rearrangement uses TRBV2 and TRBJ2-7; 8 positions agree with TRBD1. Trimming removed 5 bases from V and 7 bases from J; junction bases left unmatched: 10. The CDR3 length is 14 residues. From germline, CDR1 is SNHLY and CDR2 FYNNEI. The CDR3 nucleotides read TGTGCCAGCAGTAAGGACAGGGCGGCTCGGGAGCAGTACTTC. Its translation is CASSKDRAAREQYF. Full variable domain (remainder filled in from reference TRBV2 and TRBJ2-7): EPEVTQTPSHQVTQMGQEVILRCVPISNHLYFYWYRQILGQKVEFLVSFYNNEISEKSEIFDDQFSVERPDGSNFTLKIRSTKLEDSAMYFCASSKDRAAREQYFGPGTRLTVT.

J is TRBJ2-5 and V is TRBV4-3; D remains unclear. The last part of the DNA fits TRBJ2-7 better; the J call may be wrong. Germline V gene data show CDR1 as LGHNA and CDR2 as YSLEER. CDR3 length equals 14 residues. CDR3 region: CASSQGGGAYEQYF. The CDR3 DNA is TGCGCCAGCAGCCAAGGGGGTGGGGCCTACGAGCAGTACTTC.

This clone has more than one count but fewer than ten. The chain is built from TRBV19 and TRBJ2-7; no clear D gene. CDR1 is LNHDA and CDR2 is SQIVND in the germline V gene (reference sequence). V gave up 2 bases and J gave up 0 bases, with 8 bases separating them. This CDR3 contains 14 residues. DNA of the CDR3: TGTGCCAGTAGTATAAGGCTAGACTCCTACGAGCAGTACTTC. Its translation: CASSIRLDSYEQYF.

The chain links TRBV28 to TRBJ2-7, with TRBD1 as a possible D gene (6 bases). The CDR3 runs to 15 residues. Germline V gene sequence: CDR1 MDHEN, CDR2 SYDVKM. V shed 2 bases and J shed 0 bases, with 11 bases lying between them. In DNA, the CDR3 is TGTGCCAGCAGTTTACCACAGGGCTACTCCTACGAGCAGTACTTC. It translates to CASSLPQGYSYEQYF.

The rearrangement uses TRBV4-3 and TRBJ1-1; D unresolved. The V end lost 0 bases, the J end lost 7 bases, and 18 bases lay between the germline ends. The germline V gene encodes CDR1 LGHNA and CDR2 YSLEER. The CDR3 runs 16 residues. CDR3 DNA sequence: TGCGCCAGCAGCCAAGAATCGTCGTCAGGATTAGGTGAAGCTTTCTTT. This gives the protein CASSQESSSGLGEAFF.

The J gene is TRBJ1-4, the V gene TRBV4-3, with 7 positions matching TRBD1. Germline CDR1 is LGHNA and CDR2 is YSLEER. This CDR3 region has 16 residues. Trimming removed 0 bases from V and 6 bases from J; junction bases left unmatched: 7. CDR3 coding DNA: TGCGCCAGCAGCCAAGATCAAGGACAGGAGGATGAAAAACTGTTTTTT. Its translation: CASSQDQGQEDEKLFF.

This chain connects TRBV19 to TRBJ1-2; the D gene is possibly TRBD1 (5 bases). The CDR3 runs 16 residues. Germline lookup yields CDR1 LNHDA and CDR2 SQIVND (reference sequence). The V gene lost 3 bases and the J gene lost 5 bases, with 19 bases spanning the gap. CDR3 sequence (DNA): TGTGCCAGTAGTATTTTTATTGGGCAGGGAATTTATGGCTACACCTTC. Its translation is CASSIFIGQGIYGYTF.

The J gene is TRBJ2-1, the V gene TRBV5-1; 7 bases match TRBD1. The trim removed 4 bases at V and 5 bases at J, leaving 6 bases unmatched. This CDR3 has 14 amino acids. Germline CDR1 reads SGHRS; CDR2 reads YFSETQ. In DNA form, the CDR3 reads TGCGCCAGCAGCGTAGGACAGGAGAACAATGAGCAGTTCTTC. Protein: CASSVGQENNEQFF. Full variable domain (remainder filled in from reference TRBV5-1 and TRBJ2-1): KAGVTQTPRYLIKTRGQQVTLSCSPISGHRSVSWYQQTPGQGLQFLFEYFSETQRNKGNFPGRFSGRQFSNSRSEMNVSTLELGDSALYLCASSVGQENNEQFFGPGTRLTVL.

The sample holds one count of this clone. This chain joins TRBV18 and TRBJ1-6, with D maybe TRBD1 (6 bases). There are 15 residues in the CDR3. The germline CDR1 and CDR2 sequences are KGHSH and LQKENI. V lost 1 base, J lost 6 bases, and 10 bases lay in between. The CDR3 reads CASSPQDRPNSPLHF. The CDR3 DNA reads TGTGCCAGCTCACCACAGGACAGACCTAATTCACCCCTCCACTTT.

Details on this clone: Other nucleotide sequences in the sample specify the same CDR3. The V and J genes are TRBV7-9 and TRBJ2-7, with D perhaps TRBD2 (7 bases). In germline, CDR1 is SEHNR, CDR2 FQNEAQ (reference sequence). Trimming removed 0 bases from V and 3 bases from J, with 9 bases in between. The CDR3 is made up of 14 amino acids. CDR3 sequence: CASSLAGGRYEQYF. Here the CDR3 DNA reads TGTGCCAGCAGCTTAGCGGGGGGGCGCTACGAGCAGTACTTC.

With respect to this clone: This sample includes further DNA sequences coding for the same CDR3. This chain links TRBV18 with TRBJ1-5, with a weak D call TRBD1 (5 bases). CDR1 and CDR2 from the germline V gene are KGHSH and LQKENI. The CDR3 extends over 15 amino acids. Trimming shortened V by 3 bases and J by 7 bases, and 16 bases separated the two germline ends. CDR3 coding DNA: TGTGCCAGCTCACCGGCGGGGGTCGGAGCACAGCCCCAGCATTTT. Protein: CASSPAGVGAQPQHF.

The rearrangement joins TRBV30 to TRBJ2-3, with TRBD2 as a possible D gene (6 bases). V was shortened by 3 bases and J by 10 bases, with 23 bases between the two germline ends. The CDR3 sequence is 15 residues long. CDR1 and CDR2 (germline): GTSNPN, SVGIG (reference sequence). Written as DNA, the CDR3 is TGTGCCTGGAGGCTAAGCGGGCGGCCCTTAGGGGCGCAGTATTTT. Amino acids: CAWRLSGRPLGAQYF.